One sample yielded the 10 T cell receptor beta chains listed below, sequenced in a study of OX40 agonist ivuxolimab in advanced cancers. Profiling relied on immunoSEQ multiplex PCR, and the TCRdb table lists in-frame clones only, not all of them. This sample has tens of thousands of clones, with roughly 78% found just once. Sequenced material: CD4+ or CD8+ T cells sorted from blood, taken in a trial of the OX40 agonist ivuxolimab. All receptors derive from an adult with an advanced solid tumor such as melanoma, head and neck, liver or kidney cancer.

The chain links TRBV7-9 to TRBJ1-3; the D gene is possibly TRBD1 (5 bases). Trimming left V 0 bases short and J 0 bases short, with 9 bases between. Germline V gene lookup returns CDR1 SEHNR and CDR2 FQNEAQ (reference sequence). The CDR3 extends over 16 amino acids. The DNA of the CDR3 is TGTGCCAGCAGCTTAGCGGGGACCTACTCTGGAAACACCATATATTTT. Protein product: CASSLAGTYSGNTIYF.

This chain links TRBV6-6 with TRBJ1-3, with TRBD1 matching over 9 bases. CDR3 length equals 15 residues. Per the germline V gene, CDR1 is MNHNY and CDR2 is SVGAGI (reference sequence). V shed 4 bases and J 2 bases; nucleotides not matched to a gene: 3. The chain's CDR3 is CASSSRDRAGNTIYF. The CDR3 DNA reads TGTGCCAGCAGTTCCCGGGACAGGGCTGGAAACACCATATATTTT.

V gene TRBV6-5 combines with J gene TRBJ2-5; TRBD2 might be the D (6 bases). With 4 bases removed from V and 14 bases from J, the gap between germline ends came to 17 bases. The CDR3 consists of 12 residues. Germline values: CDR1 MNHEY, CDR2 SVGAGI. The CDR3 sequence is CASSFTSGDFYF. Written as DNA, the CDR3 is TGTGCCAGCAGTTTTACTTCGGGGGACTTTTACTTC.

V is TRBV29-1 and J is TRBJ1-2; D is unclear. Germline V lookup: CDR1 SQVTM, CDR2 ANQGSEA. The CDR3 extends over 13 amino acids. V shed 0 bases and J shed 4 bases, with 9 bases lying between them. CDR3 region: CSVEDSWGYGYTF. CDR3 in DNA: TGCAGCGTTGAAGATTCGTGGGGCTATGGCTACACCTTC.

The rearrangement links TRBV6-4 to TRBJ2-2; TRBD1 matches at 7 bases. J gave up 3 bases and V 4 bases, and 2 bases lay outside the gene matches. The CDR3 has 14 residues. Per the germline V gene, CDR1 is MRHNA and CDR2 is SNTAGT. CDR3 in amino acids: CASSATGDTGELFF. Here the CDR3 DNA reads TGTGCCAGCAGTGCCACAGGGGACACCGGGGAGCTGTTTTTT.

The chain uses TRBV9 and TRBJ2-7, with 7 bases identical to TRBD2. CDR1 is SGDLS, CDR2 YYNGEE, per germline. This CDR3 region has 15 residues. V shed 4 bases and J 4 bases; nucleotides not matched to a gene: 11. The CDR3 loop reads CASSHKGRGVYEQYF. CDR3 coding DNA: TGTGCCAGCAGCCACAAAGGCCGGGGGGTATACGAGCAGTACTTC. The full variable domain, rest sourced from reference TRBV9 and TRBJ2-7, is DSGVTQTPKHLITATGQRVTLRCSPRSGDLSVYWYQQSLDQGLQFLIQYYNGEERAKGNILERFSAQQFPDLHSELNLSSLELGDSALYFCASSHKGRGVYEQYFGPGTRLTVT.

The V gene is TRBV18, the J gene TRBJ1-3; TRBD1 agrees at 8 bases. Germline CDR1 is KGHSH and CDR2 is LQKENI. The CDR3 loop spans 16 amino acids. Trimming took 4 bases from V and 0 from J; bases not matched to a gene: 5. CDR3 sequence reads: CASSLRTGSSGNTIYF. CDR3 DNA sequence: TGTGCCAGCTCACTGAGGACAGGGAGCTCTGGAAACACCATATATTTT.

The chain couples TRBV7-2 to TRBJ1-5; D is undetermined. CDR1 and CDR2 (germline): SGHTA, FQGNSA. V was cut by 0 bases and J by 6 bases, with 6 bases left in between. The CDR3 length is 13 residues. CDR3 sequence (DNA): TGTGCCAGCAGCTTAGCGGGGTTTCAGCCCCAGCATTTT. It is translated as CASSLAGFQPQHF.

V and J are TRBV29-1 and TRBJ1-2, with D unresolved. Trimming took 5 bases from V and 2 from J, leaving 12 bases between them. The CDR3 extends over 13 amino acids. Germline CDR1 reads SQVTM; CDR2 reads ANQGSEA. The CDR3 DNA is TGCAGCGTTCTAAACGGGATCAACTATGGCTACACCTTC. Translated: CSVLNGINYGYTF.

The chain links TRBV7-2 to TRBJ2-2; 7 bases agree with TRBD2. The germline CDR1 and CDR2 sequences are SGHTA and FQGNSA. V lost 7 bases, J lost 4 bases, and 9 bases stayed unmatched. The CDR3 length is 15 residues. CDR3 region: CASTTGGGATGELFF. The DNA of the CDR3 is TGTGCCAGCACCACCGGCGGGGGAGCCACCGGGGAGCTGTTTTTT.